Given below is one T cell receptor (beta chain) in context. The study reverse transcribed the entire isolated RNA, so it sequenced expressed TCRB transcripts. Clones were read by immunoSEQ multiplex PCR, and TCRdb kept only the in-frame ones, dropping some. The profile shows under 400,000 clones, 20% of them singletons. V shed 3 bases and J shed 0 bases, with 16 bases lying between them. The CDR3 is made up of 16 amino acids. Germline assignment: CDR1 SGHRS and CDR2 YFSETQ. The data belong to a study of beta chain features in type 1 diabetes. The V and J genes are TRBV5-1 and TRBJ2-7, with D maybe TRBD1 (6 bases). The sequence derives from a woman aged 18 to 35 in good health. Sample: naive CD4+ T cells from blood. The CDR3 DNA reads as TGCGCCAGCAGCTCGAAACAGGGATACCTCTCCTACGAGCAGTACTTC. Its translation: CASSSKQGYLSYEQYF.